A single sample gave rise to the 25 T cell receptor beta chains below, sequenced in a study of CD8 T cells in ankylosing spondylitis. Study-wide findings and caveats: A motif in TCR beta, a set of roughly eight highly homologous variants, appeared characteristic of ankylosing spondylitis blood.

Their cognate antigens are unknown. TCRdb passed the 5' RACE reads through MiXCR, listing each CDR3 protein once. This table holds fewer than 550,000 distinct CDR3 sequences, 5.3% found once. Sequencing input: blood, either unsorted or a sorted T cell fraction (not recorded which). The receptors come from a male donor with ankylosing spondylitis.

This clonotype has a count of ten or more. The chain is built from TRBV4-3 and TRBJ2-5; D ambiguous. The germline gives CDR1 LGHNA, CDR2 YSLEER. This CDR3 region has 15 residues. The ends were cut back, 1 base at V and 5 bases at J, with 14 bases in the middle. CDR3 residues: CASSQGISPWETQYF. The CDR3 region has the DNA TGCGCCAGCAGCCAAGGGATCTCTCCGTGGGAGACCCAGTACTTC.

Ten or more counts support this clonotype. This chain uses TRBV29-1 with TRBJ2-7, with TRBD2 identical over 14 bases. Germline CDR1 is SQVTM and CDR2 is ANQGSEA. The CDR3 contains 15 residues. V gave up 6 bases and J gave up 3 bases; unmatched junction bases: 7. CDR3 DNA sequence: TGCAGCGTGGCCTTCGGGACTAGCGGGAGCTACGAGCAGTACTTC. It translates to CSVAFGTSGSYEQYF.

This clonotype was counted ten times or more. In nucleotides, the CDR3 is TGTGCCAGCAGTTTTAGACTAGCGGGCACTGAGACCCAGTACTTC. Its translation is CASSFRLAGTETQYF. The chain uses TRBV12-3 or TRBV12-4 and TRBJ2-5; 10 bases line up with TRBD2. This CDR3 spans 15 amino acids. J lost 5 bases, V lost 3 bases, and 6 bases had no gene match.

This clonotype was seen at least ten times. The CDR3 coding sequence is TGTGCCACCAGTGATTTGGTGGGGGGCTACACCTTC. As protein: CATSDLVGGYTF. V is TRBV24-1 and J is TRBJ1-2; D uncertain. Trimming cost V 0 bases and J 8 bases, with 6 bases left between them. Germline V gene sequence: CDR1 KGHDR, CDR2 SFDVKD. The length of the CDR3 is 12 residues.

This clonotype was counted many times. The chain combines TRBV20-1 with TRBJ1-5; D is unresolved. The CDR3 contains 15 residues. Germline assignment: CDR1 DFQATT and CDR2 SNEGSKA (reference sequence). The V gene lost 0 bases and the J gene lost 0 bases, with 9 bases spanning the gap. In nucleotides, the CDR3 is TGCAGTGCTAGAGACTCTTGGGATAGCAATCAGCCCCAGCATTTT. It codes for CSARDSWDSNQPQHF.

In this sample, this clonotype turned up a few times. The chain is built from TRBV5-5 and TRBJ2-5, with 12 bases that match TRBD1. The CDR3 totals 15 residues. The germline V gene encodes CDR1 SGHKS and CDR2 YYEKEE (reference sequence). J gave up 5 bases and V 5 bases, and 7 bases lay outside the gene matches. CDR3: CASRGGQGAWETQYF. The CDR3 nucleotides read TGTGCCAGCAGGGGGGGACAGGGGGCGTGGGAGACCCAGTACTTC.

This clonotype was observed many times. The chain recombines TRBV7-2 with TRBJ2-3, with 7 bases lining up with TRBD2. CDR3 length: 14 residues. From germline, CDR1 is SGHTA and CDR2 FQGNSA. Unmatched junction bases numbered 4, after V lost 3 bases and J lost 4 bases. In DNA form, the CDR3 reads TGTGCCAGCAGCTTGACGGGGGGACCAGATACGCAGTATTTT. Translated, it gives CASSLTGGPDTQYF.

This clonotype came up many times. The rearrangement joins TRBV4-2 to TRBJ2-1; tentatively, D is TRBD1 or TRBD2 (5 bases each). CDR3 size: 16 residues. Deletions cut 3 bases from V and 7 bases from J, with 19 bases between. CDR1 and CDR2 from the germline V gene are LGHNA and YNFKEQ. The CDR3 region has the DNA TGTGCCAGCAGCCAGTACCGGGACCGTCCCGGGAATGAGCAGTTCTTC. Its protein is CASSQYRDRPGNEQFF.

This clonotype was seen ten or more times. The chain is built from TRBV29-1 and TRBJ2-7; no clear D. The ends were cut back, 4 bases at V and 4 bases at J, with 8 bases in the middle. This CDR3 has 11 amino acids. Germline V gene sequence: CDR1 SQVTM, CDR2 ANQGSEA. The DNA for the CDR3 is TGCAGCGTTGTGCGGCGGTACGAGCAGTACTTC. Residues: CSVVRRYEQYF.

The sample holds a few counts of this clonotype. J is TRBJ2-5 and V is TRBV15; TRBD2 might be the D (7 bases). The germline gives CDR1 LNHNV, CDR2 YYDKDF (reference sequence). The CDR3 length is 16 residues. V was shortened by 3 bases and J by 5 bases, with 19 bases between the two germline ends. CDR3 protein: CATSSPGRGGMETQYF. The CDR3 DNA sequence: TGTGCCACCAGCAGTCCCGGTAGGGGGGGGATGGAGACCCAGTACTTC.

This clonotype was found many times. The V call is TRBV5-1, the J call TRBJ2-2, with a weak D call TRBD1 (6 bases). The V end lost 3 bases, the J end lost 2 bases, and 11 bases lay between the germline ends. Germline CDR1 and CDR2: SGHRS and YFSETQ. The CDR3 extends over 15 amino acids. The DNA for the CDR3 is TGCGCCAGCAGCTCGCAGGGGTATAACACCGGGGAGCTGTTTTTT. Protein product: CASSSQGYNTGELFF.

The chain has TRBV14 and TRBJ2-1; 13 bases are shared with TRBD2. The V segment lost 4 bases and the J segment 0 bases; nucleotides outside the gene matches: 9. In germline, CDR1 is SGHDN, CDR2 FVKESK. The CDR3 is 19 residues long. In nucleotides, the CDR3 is TGTGCCAGCAGCCCCGTCGGGACTAGCGGGAAAAGCTCCTACAATGAGCAGTTCTTC. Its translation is CASSPVGTSGKSSYNEQFF.

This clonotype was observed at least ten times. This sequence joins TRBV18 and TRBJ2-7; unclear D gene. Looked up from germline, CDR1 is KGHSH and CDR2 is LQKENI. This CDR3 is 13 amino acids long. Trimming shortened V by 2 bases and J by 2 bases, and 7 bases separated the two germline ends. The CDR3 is CASSPWATYEQYF. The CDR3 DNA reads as TGTGCCAGCTCACCATGGGCTACCTACGAGCAGTACTTC.

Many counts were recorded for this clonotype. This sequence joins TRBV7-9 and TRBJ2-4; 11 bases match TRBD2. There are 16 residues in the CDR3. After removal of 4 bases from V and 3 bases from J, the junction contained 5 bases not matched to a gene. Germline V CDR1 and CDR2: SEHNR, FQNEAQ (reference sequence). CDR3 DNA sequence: TGTGCCAGCAGCTCGCTAGCGGGAGGCGACAAAAACATTCAGTACTTC. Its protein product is CASSSLAGGDKNIQYF.

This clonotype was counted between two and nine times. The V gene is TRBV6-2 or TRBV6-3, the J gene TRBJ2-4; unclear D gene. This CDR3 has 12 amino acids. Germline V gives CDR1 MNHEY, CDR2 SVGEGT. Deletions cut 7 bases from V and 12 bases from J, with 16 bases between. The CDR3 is CASTSDKLDQYF. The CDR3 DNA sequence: TGTGCCAGCACCTCCGACAAGCTCGATCAGTACTTC.

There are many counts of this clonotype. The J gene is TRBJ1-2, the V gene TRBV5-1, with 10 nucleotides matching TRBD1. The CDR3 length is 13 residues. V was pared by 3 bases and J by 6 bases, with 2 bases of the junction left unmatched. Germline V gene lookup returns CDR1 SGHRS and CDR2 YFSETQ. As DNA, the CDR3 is TGCGCCAGCAGCTCGGACAGGGGGGATGGCTACACCTTC. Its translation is CASSSDRGDGYTF.

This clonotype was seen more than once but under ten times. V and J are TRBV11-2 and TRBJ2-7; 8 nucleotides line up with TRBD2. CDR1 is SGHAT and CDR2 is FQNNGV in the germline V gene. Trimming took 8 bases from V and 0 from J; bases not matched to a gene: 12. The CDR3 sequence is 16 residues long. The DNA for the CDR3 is TGTGCCAGCGCGCCCGGTGTTAGCGGGAACTCCTACGAGCAGTACTTC. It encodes CASAPGVSGNSYEQYF.

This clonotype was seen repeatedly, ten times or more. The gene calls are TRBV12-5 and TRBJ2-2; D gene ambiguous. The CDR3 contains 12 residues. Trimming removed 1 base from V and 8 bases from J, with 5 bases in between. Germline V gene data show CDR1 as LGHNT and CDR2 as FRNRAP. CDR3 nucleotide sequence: TGTGCTAGTGGTTTGGGACCTGGGGAGCTGTTTTTT. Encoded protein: CASGLGPGELFF.

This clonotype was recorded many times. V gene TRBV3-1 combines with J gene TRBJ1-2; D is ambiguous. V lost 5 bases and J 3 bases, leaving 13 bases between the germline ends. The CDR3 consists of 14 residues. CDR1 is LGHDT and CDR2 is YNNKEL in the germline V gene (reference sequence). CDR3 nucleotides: TGTGCCAGCAGCTTCCTTCAGGCGGACTATGGCTACACCTTC. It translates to CASSFLQADYGYTF.

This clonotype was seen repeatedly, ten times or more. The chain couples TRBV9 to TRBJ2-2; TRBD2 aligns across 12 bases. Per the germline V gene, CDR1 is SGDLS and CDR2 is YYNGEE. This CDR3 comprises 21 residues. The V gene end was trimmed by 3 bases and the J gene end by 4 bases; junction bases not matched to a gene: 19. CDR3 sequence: CASSASGTSGLHLSGTGELFF. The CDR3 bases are TGTGCCAGCAGCGCCAGCGGGACTAGCGGGCTCCACCTTTCGGGCACCGGGGAGCTGTTTTTT.

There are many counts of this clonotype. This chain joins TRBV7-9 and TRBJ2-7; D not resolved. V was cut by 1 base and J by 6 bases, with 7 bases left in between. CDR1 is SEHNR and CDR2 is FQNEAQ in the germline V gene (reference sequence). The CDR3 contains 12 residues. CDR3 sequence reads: CASSLVSGEQYF. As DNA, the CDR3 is TGTGCCAGCAGCTTAGTATCTGGCGAGCAGTACTTC.

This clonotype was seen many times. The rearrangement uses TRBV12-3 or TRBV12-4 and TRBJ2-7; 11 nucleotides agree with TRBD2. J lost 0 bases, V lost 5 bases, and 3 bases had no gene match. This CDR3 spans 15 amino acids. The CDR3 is CASSVGLAGSYEQYF. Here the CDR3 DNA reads TGTGCCAGCAGTGTTGGACTAGCGGGCTCCTACGAGCAGTACTTC.

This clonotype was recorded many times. CDR3 sequence: CASSPITNSPLHF. The CDR3 nucleotides read TGTGCCAGCAGTCCAATCACGAATTCACCCCTCCACTTT. The chain joins TRBV28 to TRBJ1-6; D gene ambiguous. V lost 5 bases and J 7 bases, leaving 9 bases between the germline ends. Germline V lookup: CDR1 MDHEN, CDR2 SYDVKM. The CDR3 extends over 13 amino acids.

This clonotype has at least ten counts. The CDR3 DNA reads as TGCGCCAGCAGCCGGACTAGCGGCCGTACCTACAATGAGCAGTTCTTC. Translated: CASSRTSGRTYNEQFF. The V and J genes are TRBV5-1 and TRBJ2-1; 10 nucleotides line up with TRBD2. CDR1 SGHRS and CDR2 YFSETQ come from the germline V gene. The J segment lost 2 bases and the V segment lost 4 bases, leaving 6 bases of the junction unmatched. CDR3 size: 16 residues. The variable domain in full, with the rest retrieved from reference TRBV5-1 and TRBJ2-1, is KAGVTQTPRYLIKTRGQQVTLSCSPISGHRSVSWYQQTPGQGLQFLFEYFSETQRNKGNFPGRFSGRQFSNSRSEMNVSTLELGDSALYLCASSRTSGRTYNEQFFGPGTRLTVL.

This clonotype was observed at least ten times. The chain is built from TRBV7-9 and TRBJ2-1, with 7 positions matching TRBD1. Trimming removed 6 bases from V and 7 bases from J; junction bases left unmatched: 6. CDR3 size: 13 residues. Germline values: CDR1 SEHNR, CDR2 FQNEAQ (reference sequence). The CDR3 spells CASRQGYANEQFF. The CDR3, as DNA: TGTGCCAGCAGACAGGGGTACGCGAATGAGCAGTTCTTC. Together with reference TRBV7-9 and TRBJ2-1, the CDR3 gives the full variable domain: DTGVSQNPRHKITKRGQNVTFRCDPISEHNRLYWYRQTLGQGPEFLTYFQNEAQLEKSRLLSDRFSAERPKGSFSTLEIQRTEQGDSAMYLCASRQGYANEQFFGPGTRLTVL.